These T cell receptor beta chains were read from a single sample in a study of blood T cells in healthy people across ages. One entry per CDR3 protein, called by TCRdb with MiXCR from the 5' RACE reads. The profile covers 1.5 million to 2 million distinct CDR3 sequences, with roughly two fifths appearing a single time and around 23% taken by the ten largest. Sample: blood. The source of these receptors is a human donor in good health. The CDR3 runs from the conserved cysteine through the conserved F or W. Size is omitted from some rows. Given values are once, few, many or a class for expanded clones.

abundance: .; v_gene: TRBV12-3/TRBV12-4; CDR3aa: CASTEGAQPQHF
abundance: .; v_gene: TRBV20-1; CDR3aa: CSAGDSNSDSSYNEQFF
abundance: .; v_gene: TRBV6-5; CDR3aa: CASSYSPGTATSTDTQYF
abundance: .; v_gene: TRBV12-3/TRBV12-4; CDR3aa: CASSRTTGGGFGGYTF
abundance: few; v_gene: TRBV5-5; CDR3aa: CASSLSRQLYGYTF
abundance: .; v_gene: TRBV12-3/TRBV12-4; CDR3aa: CASSLRQFTDTQYF
abundance: few; v_gene: TRBV21-1; CDR3aa: CASSIPLAWYNSPLHF
abundance: .; v_gene: TRBV15; CDR3aa: CATSDQQGYNEQFF
abundance: many; v_gene: TRBV7-2; CDR3aa: CASSLTGFYGYTF
abundance: .; v_gene: TRBV24-1; CDR3aa: CATSDLPSGSDTQYF
abundance: few; v_gene: TRBV10-3; CDR3aa: CATAQGTDEKLFF
abundance: once; v_gene: TRBV6-5; CDR3aa: CASSLIPGQGTETQYF
abundance: .; v_gene: TRBV7-9; CDR3aa: CASSSNREQETQYF
abundance: few; v_gene: TRBV5-1; CDR3aa: CASREQGSTNEKLFF
abundance: many; v_gene: TRBV20-1; CDR3aa: CSAAVSGANVLTF
abundance: .; v_gene: TRBV20-1; CDR3aa: CSAKTSRGDFMAGGYTF
abundance: .; v_gene: TRBV7-8; CDR3aa: CASDPQGQGKLDQPQHF
abundance: few; v_gene: TRBV28; CDR3aa: CASSSGQGVADTQYF
abundance: few; v_gene: TRBV20-1; CDR3aa: CSATPGADTQYF
abundance: few; v_gene: TRBV5-1; CDR3aa: CASRWTSGGPNEQFF
abundance: few; v_gene: TRBV6-5; CDR3aa: CASSPTGETYGYTF
abundance: few; v_gene: TRBV24-1; CDR3aa: CATSDSEGLSNQPQHF
abundance: .; v_gene: TRBV4-1; CDR3aa: CASSQRPAPGRQETQYF
abundance: many; v_gene: TRBV29-1; CDR3aa: CSVVSGQETQYF
abundance: few; v_gene: TRBV6-5; CDR3aa: CASSYSIGSSYEQYF
abundance: .; v_gene: TRBV28; CDR3aa: CASYSSGRLSSYNSPFHF
abundance: .; v_gene: TRBV12-3/TRBV12-4; CDR3aa: CASSFVPGTGNSPLHF
abundance: many; v_gene: TRBV4-2; CDR3aa: CASSFSLSGANVLTF
abundance: few; v_gene: TRBV29-1; CDR3aa: CSSDPSGTQYF
abundance: .; v_gene: TRBV30; CDR3aa: CAWSVGRVQPQHF
abundance: once; v_gene: TRBV9; CDR3aa: CASSGKTGVGETQYF
abundance: few; v_gene: TRBV7-3; CDR3aa: CASSSSGTGGAPEFF
abundance: .; v_gene: TRBV19; CDR3aa: CASSIAPGLNTEAFF
abundance: few; v_gene: TRBV20-1; CDR3aa: CSARDRDRSLNEQFF
abundance: .; v_gene: TRBV4-3; CDR3aa: CASSQHWDFQETQYF
abundance: .; v_gene: TRBV7-8; CDR3aa: CASSSMIKDETQYF
abundance: many; v_gene: TRBV24-1; CDR3aa: CATSRGSGANVLTF
abundance: .; v_gene: TRBV10-3; CDR3aa: CATTLAGDTDTQYF
abundance: few; v_gene: TRBV4-2; CDR3aa: CASSQAGTGISYEQYF
abundance: .; v_gene: TRBV5-1; CDR3aa: CASSPGQGQDTQYF
abundance: .; v_gene: TRBV20-1; CDR3aa: CSVRDRAGVTFQYF
abundance: once; v_gene: TRBV27; CDR3aa: CASWGSGANRGNEQFF
abundance: .; v_gene: TRBV18; CDR3aa: CASSQGSYYGYTF
abundance: .; v_gene: TRBV20-1; CDR3aa: CSVSGVLYNEQYF
abundance: .; v_gene: TRBV7-9; CDR3aa: CASSLEGKPYQPQHF
abundance: many; v_gene: TRBV29-1; CDR3aa: CSVEPRVGFDYTF
abundance: few; v_gene: TRBV20-1; CDR3aa: CSARDYESVNYGYTF
abundance: .; v_gene: TRBV7-2; CDR3aa: CASSLGRQFYEQYF
abundance: .; v_gene: TRBV11-2; CDR3aa: CASSLANEEGDTEAFF
abundance: .; v_gene: TRBV5-6; CDR3aa: CASSLDRALQETQYF
abundance: few; v_gene: TRBV4-3; CDR3aa: CASSQGRPPGEKLFF